This T cell receptor beta chain stems from a study of monozygotic twins with inflammatory bowel disease. This CDR3 is built from 13 residues. Germline assignment: CDR1 SGHRS and CDR2 YFSETQ. TCRdb reprocessed the 5' RACE reads and reports one entry per CDR3 protein, with no DNA. Its clone listing holds about 140,000 distinct CDR3 sequences. This clonotype originated in a human donor with ulcerative colitis or Crohn's disease, or a healthy co-twin of an affected twin (not recorded which). The V and J genes are TRBV5-1 and TRBJ2-3. The sample comprised blood. The CDR3 sequence is CASSLGSDDTQYF.